This is a list of T cell receptor beta chains from one sample in a study of regulatory T cells in long-lasting Graves disease. TCRdb re-called the multiplex PCR reads with MiXCR, one entry per CDR3 protein. The table shows hundreds of thousands of distinct CDR3 sequences, with 30% occurring only once. The specimen comprised peripheral blood mononuclear cells (PBMCs), sampled when the disease was refractory, from a patient treated with antithyroid drugs. The receptors were sampled from a female donor with Graves disease. Each CDR3 is given with its conserved first and last residue. The D gene is left open where the match is weak. Size tells how often a clone was seen (once, few, many) or the class of an expanded clone, and some rows leave it out.

CDR3 DNA | CDR3 protein | clone size | V gene | D gene | J gene
TGTGCCAGCAGCGTTCTCGGTGCGAACACTGAAGCTTTCTTT | CASSVLGANTEAFF | . | TRBV9 | . | TRBJ1-1
TGTGCCAGCAGTTGGGGGACTAGCGGACACCAAGAGACCCAGTACTTC | CASSWGTSGHQETQYF | many | TRBV6-2/TRBV6-3 | TRBD2 | TRBJ2-5
TGCAGTTCAGGAAACGGTAGGAACACTGAAGCTTTCTTT | CSSGNGRNTEAFF | . | TRBV20-1 | . | TRBJ1-1
TGCAGTGCTACAAAAGCGGGAGGGCTCTACGAGCAGTACTTC | CSATKAGGLYEQYF | . | TRBV20-1 | TRBD2 | TRBJ2-7
TGTGCCAGCAGCGCGGGGAAGGGGCGCGTTGAAGCTTTCTTT | CASSAGKGRVEAFF | . | TRBV7-3 | . | TRBJ1-1
TGTGCCAGCAGCGTAGCTGTGACAGGAGATGGCTACACCTTC | CASSVAVTGDGYTF | . | TRBV9 | . | TRBJ1-2
TGCAGTGCCCTGAGGAGTCCCAGTAACACTGAAGCTTTCTTT | CSALRSPSNTEAFF | . | TRBV20-1 | . | TRBJ1-1
TGCAGTGCTAGAGTGTTGGCAGGGGGCGAAACTGAAGCTTTCTTT | CSARVLAGGETEAFF | once | TRBV20-1 | TRBD1 | TRBJ1-1
TGCAGCGTTGAAGGGGGGACAGAAACCTCATTCATTTATGGCTACACCTTC | CSVEGGTETSFIYGYTF | few | TRBV29-1 | TRBD1 | TRBJ1-2
TGTGCCAGCAGTATAGCGACCGGGGAGCTGTTTTTT | CASSIATGELFF | . | TRBV3-1 | . | TRBJ2-2
TGTGCCATCAGTGATGAGGGGGCGCATGATGGCTACACCTTC | CAISDEGAHDGYTF | many | TRBV10-3 | TRBD1 | TRBJ1-2
TGTGCCAGTAGTATAAGTGGGGAGTACCAAGAGACCCAGTACTTC | CASSISGEYQETQYF | . | TRBV19 | . | TRBJ2-5
TGCAGTGCAGACAGGGGAGGCTACGAGCAGTACTTC | CSADRGGYEQYF | . | TRBV20-1 | TRBD1 | TRBJ2-7
TGTGCCAGCAGCTGGGGGGGCAGGGGTGAACAGCCCCAGCATTTT | CASSWGGRGEQPQHF | . | TRBV7-9 | . | TRBJ1-5
TGTGCCACCAGGAATCCCTACGCGTACGAGCAGTACTTC | CATRNPYAYEQYF | many | TRBV10-3 | . | TRBJ2-7
TGTGCCAGTAGTTCCAGGGCCCCCCACTACAATGAGCAGTTCTTC | CASSSRAPHYNEQFF | few | TRBV19 | . | TRBJ2-1
TGTGCCAGCAGTTACTCACCTAGCGCTCGAGAGACCCAGTACTTC | CASSYSPSARETQYF | few | TRBV6-2/TRBV6-3 | . | TRBJ2-5
TGTGCCAGCAGCTGGGGGGCAGGGAATGAAAAACTGTTTTTT | CASSWGAGNEKLFF | . | TRBV5-6 | . | TRBJ1-4
TGTGCCAGCAGCCAAGCCGGGACAGGGGTATCACCCCTCCACTTT | CASSQAGTGVSPLHF | . | TRBV3-1 | TRBD1 | TRBJ1-6
TGTGCCAGCAGCCCGCCGCTGGTGAACACTGAAGCTTTCTTT | CASSPPLVNTEAFF | . | TRBV3-1 | . | TRBJ1-1
TGTGCCAGCAGTCCAGACCAGGGATTACATTCACCCCTCCACTTT | CASSPDQGLHSPLHF | many | TRBV28 | . | TRBJ1-6
TGTGCCAGCTCACCATATACCGGGACCACGGAGACCCAGTACTTC | CASSPYTGTTETQYF | . | TRBV18 | . | TRBJ2-5
TGTGCCAGCAGTTTAAGGGGTTTTTCCGGGACCTTC | CASSLRGFSGTF | . | TRBV28 | . | TRBJ1-2
TGTGCCAGCACCGTAGCGGGAGGGCCCTCCTACGAGCAGTACTTC | CASTVAGGPSYEQYF | few | TRBV6-1 | TRBD2 | TRBJ2-7
TGTGCCTGGAGTTCATACGAGGACGAGATCAAGCAGTACTTC | CAWSSYEDEIKQYF | few | TRBV30 | . | TRBJ2-7
TGTGCCAGCAGTGAATACAGGGAGGTTGGCTACACCTTC | CASSEYREVGYTF | . | TRBV25-1 | . | TRBJ1-2
TGCAGTGTTCCGTCGCGGGAGGGCGGCGAGACCCAGTACTTC | CSVPSREGGETQYF | few | TRBV20-1 | TRBD2 | TRBJ2-5